A selection of T cell receptor beta chains follows, all from one sample in a study of blood T cell repertoires in COVID-19. TCRdb's table, derived via immunoSEQ multiplex PCR, lists solely in-frame clones and lacks some. The sample records about 92,000 clones, 55% to 80% being singletons. The specimen was peripheral blood. Source of these receptors: a woman aged 55-69 years in a cohort sampled during active or convalescent COVID-19. Each CDR3 is given with its conserved first and last residue. The D gene is left open where the match is weak. The size field is filled for only some rows; it gives once, few, many or a size class.

V gene	J gene	D gene	clone size	CDR3 DNA	CDR3 protein
TRBV19	TRBJ2-1	.	.	TGTGCCAGTAGGTCCCGGGACAACAGTTACAATGAGCAGTTCTTC	CASRSRDNSYNEQFF
TRBV10-3	TRBJ2-2	.	.	TGTGCCACCGGGTCGTTGGGGGAGCTGTTTTTT	CATGSLGELFF
TRBV7-3	TRBJ2-1	TRBD1	once	TGTGCCAGCAGCTTAACAGGGACAGGGGGATACAATGAGCAGTTCTTC	CASSLTGTGGYNEQFF
TRBV6-5	TRBJ1-2	.	.	TGTGCCAGCACCAAAGACCAGACAGGAAGGGGTGGCTACACCTTC	CASTKDQTGRGGYTF
TRBV21-1	TRBJ2-3	.	many	TGTGCCAGCAGCAAAGAGGGGGAAGGAAAATATAGCACAGATACGCAGTATTTT	CASSKEGEGKYSTDTQYF
TRBV18	TRBJ1-5	.	.	TGTGCCAGCTCGCTTGACAGGTCATACGGCAATCAGCCCCAGCATTTT	CASSLDRSYGNQPQHF
TRBV7-9	TRBJ2-1	.	once	TGTGCCAGCAGCTACGCTGGGAGTGAGCAGTTCTTC	CASSYAGSEQFF
TRBV19	TRBJ1-1	TRBD1	.	TGTGCCAGTAGTAACCCGACAGGGGGGTCCACTGAAGCTTTCTTT	CASSNPTGGSTEAFF
TRBV7-6	TRBJ1-3	TRBD1	.	TGTGCCAGCAGCTTAGGTCCGGGACAGTACTCTGGAAACACCATATATTTT	CASSLGPGQYSGNTIYF
TRBV5-8	TRBJ1-3	.	.	TGTGCCAGCACCCTGAGGAGGGACGGGGGAAACACCATATATTTT	CASTLRRDGGNTIYF
TRBV9	TRBJ2-2	.	.	TGTGCCAGCAGCGTAGTTCAGGCCGGGGAGCTGTTTTTT	CASSVVQAGELFF
TRBV4-3	TRBJ2-5	TRBD2	once	TGCGCCAGCAGCCGAGGACTAGTTCGGGAGACCCAGTACTTC	CASSRGLVRETQYF
TRBV5-4	TRBJ1-2	.	.	TGTGCCAGCAGCTTTGAGGGGGGGTACTATGGCTACACCTTC	CASSFEGGYYGYTF
TRBV6-4	TRBJ2-2	TRBD1	few	TGTGCCAGCAGTGCACATAACAGGGGTACGAACACCGGGGAGCTGTTTTTT	CASSAHNRGTNTGELFF
TRBV27	TRBJ2-1	TRBD2	.	TGTGCCAGCAGTTCCATAGCGGGGGCCCAGCCCAATGAGCAGTTCTTC	CASSSIAGAQPNEQFF
TRBV10-1	TRBJ1-3	TRBD1	.	TGCGCCAGACTTACAGGGGGAGGAAACACCATATATTTT	CARLTGGGNTIYF
TRBV29-1	TRBJ2-1	TRBD2	.	TGCAGCGTTGAAGATCAGCGGGGGGGCTCCTACAATGAGCAGTTCTTC	CSVEDQRGGSYNEQFF
TRBV7-6	TRBJ1-4	TRBD1	.	TGTGCCAGCAGCTTACAGGGGGCGCTTAGGGAAAAACTGTTTTTT	CASSLQGALREKLFF
TRBV7-2	TRBJ1-2	.	few	TGTGCCAGCAGCTTAGGAGCAGGGAGGCACTATGGCTACACCTTC	CASSLGAGRHYGYTF
TRBV5-6	TRBJ2-3	TRBD1	.	TGTGCCAGCAGATTTCTACCGGGACAGGGGGTCGCAGATACGCAGTATTTT	CASRFLPGQGVADTQYF
TRBV5-4	TRBJ2-3	TRBD1	.	TGTGCCAGCAGCAAGCCCGGGACAGGATCCACAGATACGCAGTATTTT	CASSKPGTGSTDTQYF
TRBV3-1/TRBV3-2	TRBJ1-1	TRBD1	few	TGTGCCAGCAGCCACGGGACAGACACTCTGAACACTGAAGCTTTCTTT	CASSHGTDTLNTEAFF
TRBV9	TRBJ2-2	.	.	TGTGCCAGCAGCGTATCGGGGGGCCCCGGGGAGCTGTTTTTT	CASSVSGGPGELFF
TRBV4-2	TRBJ2-5	.	few	TGTGCCAGCAGTCGTCGTGAGACTATTGAAGAGACCCAGTACTTC	CASSRRETIEETQYF
TRBV2	TRBJ1-1	.	once	TGTGCCAGCAGGAGGTGGTTTTCGAACACTGAAGCTTTCTTT	CASRRWFSNTEAFF
TRBV30	TRBJ2-1	TRBD2	few	TGTGCCTGGAGTTATGGTAATAGCGGGGGGTACAATGAGCAGTTCTTC	CAWSYGNSGGYNEQFF
TRBV5-1	TRBJ2-7	.	.	TGCGCCAGCAGCTTGGTAGCAGGGCCATACGAGCAGTACTTC	CASSLVAGPYEQYF
TRBV19	TRBJ1-2	.	once	TGTGCCAGTAGTACACTCGGCGAGGGAACGGGCGGCTACACCTTC	CASSTLGEGTGGYTF
TRBV6-2/TRBV6-3	TRBJ2-3	TRBD1	medium-sized	TGTGCCAGCAGTTACCAGGGGGCGAGTACGCAGTATTTT	CASSYQGASTQYF
TRBV19	TRBJ2-1	.	.	TGTGCCAGTAGTATCCAGGGAAGGTACAATGAGCAGTTCTTC	CASSIQGRYNEQFF
TRBV7-9	TRBJ1-3	TRBD1	.	TGTGCCAGCAGCTTAGGGACAGGGACTGGAAACACCATATATTTT	CASSLGTGTGNTIYF
TRBV6-5	TRBJ1-2	.	.	TGTGCCAGCAGTTACCAGGATAATATCCTGGATGGCTACACCTTC	CASSYQDNILDGYTF
TRBV20-1	TRBJ2-3	.	.	TGCAGTGCTAGTCCGGGGGGCACAGATACGCAGTATTTT	CSASPGGTDTQYF
TRBV6-4	TRBJ2-2	TRBD2	few	TGTGCCAGCTCTTCATCCAGTCTAGCGGGTACCGGGGAGCTGTTTTTT	CASSSSSLAGTGELFF
TRBV2	TRBJ2-7	TRBD1	.	TGTGCCAGCAGTGAGGGACAGGCTTGGTCCTACGAGCAGTACTTC	CASSEGQAWSYEQYF
TRBV29-1	TRBJ1-2	.	.	TGCAGCGTTGAAAACACTCCAGGGAGGTATGGCTACACCTTC	CSVENTPGRYGYTF
TRBV11-3	TRBJ2-2	.	.	TGTGCCAGCAGCCTCGGGAGTTACGGGGAGCTGTTTTTT	CASSLGSYGELFF
TRBV7-9	TRBJ2-1	.	.	TGTGCCAGCAGCCTCACACTAGCTTTGGGGAATGAGCAGTTCTTC	CASSLTLALGNEQFF
TRBV27	TRBJ1-2	.	.	TGTGCCAGCAGCCGCCTTCCCGCCGGCTATGGCTACACCTTC	CASSRLPAGYGYTF
TRBV19	TRBJ1-3	.	few	TGTGCCAGTAGAGGGACATCATCCTCTGGAAACACCATATATTTT	CASRGTSSSGNTIYF
TRBV7-2	TRBJ1-1	.	.	TGTGCCAGCAGCTTCGGAGTCGGTACTGAAGCTTTCTTT	CASSFGVGTEAFF
TRBV6-5	TRBJ1-2	.	.	TGTGCCAGCAGTTACTCGCGCGGGCCGGGCTACACCTTC	CASSYSRGPGYTF
TRBV7-8	TRBJ2-5	.	.	TGTGCCAGCAGCTTAGCGTCAGTCCAAGAGACCCAGTACTTC	CASSLASVQETQYF
TRBV5-4	TRBJ1-6	TRBD1	.	TGTGCCAGCAGCTCGGGACAGCAGAGCTCCTATAATTCACCCCTCCACTTT	CASSSGQQSSYNSPLHF
TRBV27	TRBJ1-1	TRBD1	many	TGTGCCAGGGGGACAGAGGAGCACACTGAAGCTTTCTTT	CARGTEEHTEAFF
TRBV11-3	TRBJ1-5	.	many	TGTGCCAGCAGACACGGGAGTAGCAATCAGCCCCAGCATTTT	CASRHGSSNQPQHF
TRBV29-1	TRBJ2-2	TRBD1	.	TGCAGCGGTTTGACAGGGTTGAACACCGGGGAGCTGTTTTTT	CSGLTGLNTGELFF
TRBV28	TRBJ1-3	.	.	TGTGCCAGCAGTAGGGGCAGTTCCTCTGGAAACACCATATATTTT	CASSRGSSSGNTIYF
TRBV7-8	TRBJ1-5	.	once	TGTGCCAGCAGCTTAGAGGAGTATAGCAGCAATCAGCCCCAGCATTTT	CASSLEEYSSNQPQHF
TRBV10-3	TRBJ2-5	TRBD1	.	TGTGCCAGCACAGGGGGCGATGGGCTGGAGACCCAGTACTTC	CASTGGDGLETQYF
TRBV18	TRBJ2-5	TRBD1	once	TGTGCCAGCTCAATAACTTCGGGACAGCAAGAGACCCAGTACTTC	CASSITSGQQETQYF
TRBV5-6	TRBJ1-2	.	few	TGTGCCAGCAGCTCACAGGACACCTATGGCTACACCTTC	CASSSQDTYGYTF
TRBV6-6	TRBJ2-7	.	.	TGTGCCAGCAGTTACTCCGCGGGACCCTTCTCCTACGAGCAGTACTTC	CASSYSAGPFSYEQYF
TRBV19	TRBJ1-2	TRBD1	.	TGTGCCAGTAGTGGTTTGCAGGGGGCGAGGTATGGCTACACCTTC	CASSGLQGARYGYTF
TRBV4-1	TRBJ1-4	TRBD1	.	TGCGCCAGCAGCCAAGTAGGGGGCAGCGAAAAACTGTTTTTT	CASSQVGGSEKLFF
TRBV5-1	TRBJ2-5	TRBD2	.	TGCGCCAGCAGCTTGGGCCTAGCGGTTAAAGAGACCCAGTACTTC	CASSLGLAVKETQYF
TRBV5-1	TRBJ2-1	.	.	TGCGCCAGCAGTGGGGGGAGCTCCTACAATGAGCAGTTCTTC	CASSGGSSYNEQFF